The 7 T cell receptor beta chains below were found in one sample sequenced in a study of immune characteristics of hereditary and idiopathic chronic pancreatitis. The assay was immunoSEQ multiplex PCR, and TCRdb's table has in-frame clones only and misses some. The data hold about 14,000 clones, with about 73% observed a single time. The pancreas tissue came from patients undergoing total pancreatectomy with islet autotransplantation. The sample taken for sequencing was pancreas tissue with hereditary chronic pancreatitis. Receptor source: a human donor with chronic pancreatitis.

In nucleotides, the CDR3 is TGTGCCAGCAGCCTTCTAAGAGGGACTGGAGAGACCCAGTACTTC. This codes for CASSLLRGTGETQYF. The rearrangement links TRBV3-1 (or the pseudogene TRBV3-2) to TRBJ2-5; the D gene is possibly TRBD2 (6 bases). The V end lost 4 bases, the J end lost 4 bases, and 16 bases lay between the germline ends. The CDR3 length is 15 residues. Germline lookup yields CDR1 LGHDT and CDR2 YNNKEL (reference sequence).

This sequence joins TRBV3-1 (or the pseudogene TRBV3-2) and TRBJ2-1; 10 bases map to TRBD2. J was trimmed by 4 bases and V by 4 bases; bases with no gene match: 4. Germline CDR1 and CDR2: LGHDT and YNNKEL (reference sequence). The CDR3 is made up of 15 amino acids. The CDR3 DNA follows: TGTGCCAGCAGCCGGAGCGGGAGGGATTACAATGAGCAGTTCTTC. Protein: CASSRSGRDYNEQFF.

CDR3 coding DNA: TGCGCCAGCAGCTTGGAAGGCCTGAACACTGAAGCTTTCTTT. This gives the protein CASSLEGLNTEAFF. V and J are TRBV5-1 and TRBJ1-1; D gene ambiguous. The CDR3 sequence is 14 residues long. V lost 0 bases and J 0 bases, leaving 6 bases between the germline ends. The germline V gene encodes CDR1 SGHRS and CDR2 YFSETQ.

The gene calls are TRBV5-6 and TRBJ2-6; D remains ambiguous. The CDR3 runs 14 residues. Trimming left V 3 bases short and J 0 bases short, with 4 bases between. From germline, CDR1 is SGHDT and CDR2 YYEEEE. In DNA form, the CDR3 reads TGTGCCAGCAGCTCAGCCTCTGGGGCCAACGTCCTGACTTTC. As protein: CASSSASGANVLTF.

CDR3 in amino acids: CASSPFQGGFQETQYF. CDR3 DNA: TGTGCCAGCTCACCATTCCAGGGGGGATTCCAAGAGACCCAGTACTTC. The rearrangement links TRBV18 to TRBJ2-5; D is possibly TRBD1 (7 bases). The CDR3 spans 16 residues. Trimming stripped 2 bases from V and 1 base from J, with 14 bases between. CDR1 and CDR2 (germline): KGHSH, LQKENI.

The V gene is TRBV6-6, the J gene TRBJ2-5; tentatively, D is TRBD1 or TRBD2 (5 bases each). V was clipped by 2 bases and J by 0 bases, with 7 bases between them. CDR3 length: 14 residues. CDR1 is MNHNY and CDR2 is SVGAGI in the germline V gene (reference sequence). DNA of the CDR3: TGTGCCAGCAGTTACCCGGGACACCAAGAGACCCAGTACTTC. It yields the protein CASSYPGHQETQYF.

The gene calls are TRBV5-1 and TRBJ2-1; D perhaps matches TRBD1 (5 bases). Trimming removed 4 bases at V and 0 bases at J, with 14 bases between. Germline CDR1 SGHRS, CDR2 YFSETQ. The CDR3 is 16 residues long. CDR3 protein: CASSLDRVSSYNEQFF. The CDR3 nucleotides read TGCGCCAGCAGCCTAGACAGAGTTAGCTCCTACAATGAGCAGTTCTTC.